This TCR beta chain came from a study of response to subunit inactivated influenza vaccine. Whole-study results and caveats: The authors put forward the suggestion that each seasonal influenza vaccination may bring in only a limited number of new T cells.

TCRdb independently ran MiXCR on the RT-PCR reads; one entry per CDR3 protein. This table holds hundreds of thousands of distinct CDR3 sequences, about 14% found once. This clonotype was found a few times. What it binds is not known. V gave up 6 bases and J gave up 3 bases, with 12 bases separating them. The CDR3 spans 13 residues. Germline V gene lookup returns CDR1 SQVTM and CDR2 ANQGSEA. Material: PBMCs from blood, obtained 14 days before vaccination. This clonotype was sampled from a man aged 50 or older who received an inactivated influenza vaccine. The rearrangement links TRBV29-1 to TRBJ2-4; D may be TRBD2 (6 bases). The CDR3 sequence is CSVAGSSKNIQYF. CDR3 DNA: TGCAGCGTCGCCGGGAGTAGCAAAAACATTCAGTACTTC.